This TCR beta chain was identified during a study of beta chain features in type 1 diabetes. Study observations and caveats: In every one of the four CD4+ subsets, TCRB CDR3s were moderately but significantly shorter in Type 1 diabetes patients. Type 1 diabetes patients showed fewer insertions and more deletions at VDJ junctions.

The investigators reverse transcribed all of the isolated RNA, so they sequenced expressed TCRB transcripts. Assay used: immunoSEQ multiplex PCR; TCRdb lists only in-frame clones, some missing. The sample records roughly 150,000 clones, 7.8% being singletons. Each of the CD4+ naive, central memory, regulatory and stem cell-like memory populations was sorted via CD45RO/CCR7/CD25/CD127/CD95/CD27. This clone was detected only a few times. The antigen is undetermined. Sequencing was performed on central memory CD4+ T cells from blood. The sequence was collected from a woman between 35 and 50 years old with type 1 diabetes.

As DNA, the CDR3 is TGTGCCAGCAGCTTAGAGGCCAGCCAGAGTTCTACGCAGTATTTT. Its translation is CASSLEASQSSTQYF. The chain recombines TRBV7-3 with TRBJ2-3; D not resolved. This CDR3 is 15 amino acids long. Germline V CDR1 and CDR2: SGHTA, FQGTGA. Trimming stripped 2 bases from V and 8 bases from J, with 17 bases between.